This T cell receptor (beta chain) was retrieved from a study of T cell responses to AZD1222 COVID-19 vaccine. As regards this clone: What it binds is unknown.

The CDR3 is made up of 16 amino acids. Trimming removed 3 bases at V and 1 base at J, with 16 bases between. Germline V gene data show CDR1 as SGDLS and CDR2 as YYNGEE. Profiled with immunoSEQ multiplex PCR; TCRdb holds only in-frame clones, not every one. This sample carries under 150,000 clones, approximately 83% of them seen once, and the ten largest clones take about 1.6%. Findings and caveats of the study: Spike was spanned by vaccine-associated CD4 TCRs, which were dominant at 160-218 and 743-854. Among the donors, most were white British and more were female, and clonal diversity was possibly underestimated. Researchers took repertoire samples only after the peak T cell response had come.

The rearrangement links TRBV9 to TRBJ1-2; tentative D call: TRBD1 (6 bases). This TCR derives from an adult in good health. The sample in question was peripheral blood, obtained on day 0 of AZD1222 vaccination. CDR3 sequence reads: CASSAEGDGINYGYTF. CDR3 nucleotide sequence: TGTGCCAGCAGCGCAGAGGGGGACGGTATTAACTATGGCTACACCTTC.